Given below is one TCR beta chain in context. TCRdb's table, derived via immunoSEQ multiplex PCR, lists solely in-frame clones and lacks some. Found here are about 110,000 clones, 70% to 85% of them singletons; the top ten hold approximately 6.6%. This specimen comes from a study of T cell responses to AZD1222 COVID-19 vaccine. Trimming shortened V by 6 bases and J by 5 bases, and 11 bases separated the two germline ends. This CDR3 comprises 13 residues. The germline V gene has CDR1 KGHSH and CDR2 LQKENI. This specimen was peripheral blood, taken on day 0 of AZD1222 vaccination. The chain links TRBV18 to TRBJ1-5, with D perhaps matching TRBD1 (6 bases). The TCR sequence derives from an adult in good health. CDR3 region: CASSQQGDQPQHF. DNA of the CDR3: TGTGCCAGCTCTCAACAGGGAGATCAGCCCCAGCATTTT.